One and the same sample provided the 15 T cell receptor beta chains below, sequenced in a study of blood T cells in healthy people across ages. Primers used in a second PCR of roughly 6 to 12 cycles were a sample-barcoded 5' primer and a J-beta primer mix. TCRdb recomputed calls from the 5' RACE reads with MiXCR, one row per CDR3 protein. The sample includes 1 million or so distinct CDR3 sequences, more than 40% of them seen just once. The sample was blood. The receptors were gathered from a woman aged 55-70 years in good health.

CDR3 sequence (DNA): TGCAGTGCGTGGGACGGGCCTAACACAGATACGCAGTATTTT. Its translation: CSAWDGPNTDTQYF. The genes are TRBV20-1 and TRBJ2-3; the D gene could be TRBD1 or TRBD2 (5 bases each). The CDR3 has 14 residues. CDR1 DFQATT and CDR2 SNEGSKA come from the germline V gene (reference sequence). The ends were cut back, 6 bases at V and 2 bases at J, with 15 bases in the middle.

This clonotype has a handful of counts. The V gene is TRBV15, the J gene TRBJ2-7; 8 nucleotides align to TRBD1. Germline loops: CDR1 LNHNV, CDR2 YYDKDF (reference sequence). The CDR3 consists of 13 residues. With V trimmed by 4 bases and J by 6 bases, 5 bases remained unmatched. The CDR3 nucleotides read TGTGCCACCAGCACAACCGGGACAGGCGAGCAGTACTTC. It is translated as CATSTTGTGEQYF.

This clonotype has at least ten counts. The chain has TRBV29-1 and TRBJ2-3; D is ambiguous. The CDR3 spans 15 residues. Germline V CDR1 and CDR2: SQVTM, ANQGSEA. V lost 4 bases and J lost 2, with 16 bases in between. The CDR3 here is CSVGVRNTYTDTQYF. For the CDR3, the DNA is TGCAGCGTTGGGGTTCGGAACACTTACACAGATACGCAGTATTTT.

This chain connects TRBV5-1 to TRBJ2-7, with 7 bases fitting TRBD1. This CDR3 comprises 14 residues. V gave up 5 bases and J gave up 0 bases; unmatched junction bases: 5. Per germline, CDR1 SGHRS and CDR2 YFSETQ. The CDR3 nucleotides are TGCGCCAGCAGAACCCGACAGGGCTCCTACGAGCAGTACTTC. Its translation: CASRTRQGSYEQYF.

The table lists this clonotype with a few counts. The chain is built from TRBV7-6 and TRBJ2-3; TRBD2 might be the D (6 bases). The CDR3 consists of 14 residues. Germline values: CDR1 SGHVS, CDR2 FNYEAQ. V lost 3 bases and J 8 bases, leaving 15 bases between the germline ends. The CDR3 reads CASSLSWGDATQYF. The CDR3 region has the DNA TGTGCCAGCAGCTTGTCCTGGGGGGATGCTACGCAGTATTTT.

This rearrangement joins TRBV7-2 to TRBJ2-6; 8 bases fit TRBD1. Looked up from germline, CDR1 is SGHTA and CDR2 is FQGNSA. The CDR3 covers 17 residues. V trimming: 1 base; J trimming: 4 bases; junction bases outside the gene matches: 6. The CDR3 sequence is CASSLVQGAGGANVLTF. In DNA form, the CDR3 reads TGTGCCAGCAGCTTAGTTCAGGGGGCGGGAGGGGCCAACGTCCTGACTTTC. Full variable domain (outside the CDR3, taken from reference TRBV7-2 and TRBJ2-6): GAGVSQSPSNKVTEKGKDVELRCDPISGHTALYWYRQSLGQGLEFLIYFQGNSAPDKSGLPSDRFSAERTGGSVSTLTIQRTQQEDSAVYLCASSLVQGAGGANVLTFGAGSRLTVL.

The V and J genes are TRBV20-1 and TRBJ2-3; 12 positions agree with TRBD2. With V trimmed by 5 bases and J by 4 bases, 7 bases remained unmatched. Per the germline V gene, CDR1 is DFQATT and CDR2 is SNEGSKA (reference sequence). The CDR3 has 15 amino acids. CDR3 loop: CSAGKTSGRADTQYF. The CDR3 DNA is TGCAGTGCTGGAAAGACTAGCGGGAGAGCAGATACGCAGTATTTT.

Only a few counts were recorded for this clonotype. The chain links TRBV5-1 to TRBJ2-7, with D possibly matching TRBD1 (6 bases). This CDR3 region has 15 residues. Looked up from germline, CDR1 is SGHRS and CDR2 is YFSETQ. V was trimmed by 1 base and J by 2 bases, leaving 13 bases between them. The chain's CDR3 is CASSLRPGVPYEQYF. The CDR3 nucleotides read TGCGCCAGCAGCTTGAGACCAGGGGTACCCTACGAGCAGTACTTC.

The V and J genes are TRBV7-9 and TRBJ2-5; 15 nucleotides agree with TRBD2. The V and J ends lost 4 bases and 11 bases, in that order; junction bases with no gene match: 11. CDR1 is SEHNR, CDR2 FQNEAQ, per germline (reference sequence). The CDR3 extends over 16 amino acids. The CDR3: CASSYGLAGGVREQYF. The CDR3 region has the DNA TGTGCCAGCAGCTACGGACTAGCGGGAGGGGTGAGAGAGCAGTACTTC.

This clonotype has a handful of counts. For the CDR3, the DNA is TGTGCCAGCAGCCCACGGACAGGGGTCTCCCAAGAGACCCAGTACTTC. Translating it yields CASSPRTGVSQETQYF. The chain joins TRBV9 to TRBJ2-5; 9 positions agree with TRBD1. J gave up 1 base and V 4 bases, and 8 bases lay outside the gene matches. From germline, CDR1 is SGDLS and CDR2 YYNGEE. CDR3 length: 16 amino acids.

CDR3 region: CASSLQGRGYTF. The CDR3 bases are TGTGCCAGCAGTTTACAGGGACGCGGCTACACCTTC. This rearrangement joins TRBV6-2 or TRBV6-3 to TRBJ1-2, with D perhaps matching TRBD1 (6 bases). Germline V gene lookup returns CDR1 MNHEY and CDR2 SVGEGT. Deletions cut 4 bases from V and 8 bases from J, with 11 bases between. The CDR3 extends over 12 amino acids.

The CDR3 loop reads CASSPDTLRGEQYF. In DNA, the CDR3 is TGTGCCAGCAGCCCAGACACCCTCCGGGGGGAGCAGTACTTC. The V call is TRBV5-5, the J call TRBJ2-4; the match to TRBD2 covers 7 bases. Germline V gene sequence: CDR1 SGHKS, CDR2 YYEKEE (reference sequence). Trimming took 4 bases from V and 13 from J; bases not matched to a gene: 14. The CDR3 extends over 14 amino acids.

The chain recombines TRBV6-4 with TRBJ1-6; D call uncertain. V was pared by 5 bases and J by 5 bases, with 10 bases between. In germline, CDR1 is MRHNA, CDR2 SNTAGT. The CDR3 is 14 amino acids. CDR3 region: CASSPGPDNSPLHF. As DNA, the CDR3 is TGTGCCAGCAGTCCGGGCCCCGATAATTCACCCCTCCACTTT.

The chain employs TRBV9 and TRBJ2-7, with TRBD2 matching 10 bases. The J call is in doubt because the DNA end fits TRBJ2-5 better. From germline, CDR1 is SGDLS and CDR2 YYNGEE. CDR3 size: 17 residues. CDR3: CASSVGSSGGGTETQYF. CDR3 nucleotides: TGTGCCAGCAGCGTAGGTTCCAGCGGGGGGGGAACGGAGACCCAGTACTTC.

This clonotype has a handful of counts. V is TRBV15 and J is TRBJ2-5; unclear D gene. Trimming pared 0 bases from V and 2 bases from J, leaving 10 bases between. CDR3 length: 15 amino acids. Per the germline V gene, CDR1 is LNHNV and CDR2 is YYDKDF (reference sequence). CDR3 region: CATSREVGVQETQYF. The CDR3 nucleotides read TGTGCCACCAGCAGAGAAGTTGGGGTTCAAGAGACCCAGTACTTC.